The 27 T cell receptor beta chains given below trace back to one sample, sequenced in a study of CD8+CD57+ T cells in acquired aplastic anemia. Genomic DNA served as template for TCR beta VDJ and CDR3 profiling. MiXCR was run by TCRdb on the reads, yielding one entry per CDR3 protein. The sample yields about 150,000 distinct CDR3 sequences, less than 50% seen once. Sequencing involved patients with CD8+CD57+ cell expansion previously shown by flow cytometry. Sequenced: sorted CD4+, CD8+, or CD8+CD57+ T cells (not recorded which) from PBMCs. These receptors all come from a human donor with aplastic anemia.

V and J are TRBV7-8 and TRBJ2-5; D unclear. This CDR3 spans 15 amino acids. Germline CDR1 and CDR2: SGHVS and FQNEAQ. V gave up 5 bases and J gave up 2 bases, with 15 bases separating them. The CDR3: CASSLLGSEQETQYF. In nucleotides, the CDR3 is TGTGCCAGCAGCCTCCTGGGCAGCGAACAAGAGACCCAGTACTTC.

In its sample, this clonotype was seen many times. The gene calls are TRBV12-3 or TRBV12-4 and TRBJ2-1, with D uncertain. The CDR3 totals 13 residues. V lost 3 bases and J lost 1, with 4 bases in between. CDR3 bases: TGTGCCAGCAGTTTTCGATCCTACAATGAGCAGTTCTTC. This sequence encodes CASSFRSYNEQFF.

The V call is TRBV24-1, the J call TRBJ1-5; D not certain. CDR3 size: 13 residues. The V gene lost 5 bases and the J gene lost 4 bases, with 8 bases spanning the gap. The germline CDR1 and CDR2 sequences are KGHDR and SFDVKD. The CDR3 nucleotides are TGTGCCACCAGTGGTGGCGAAAATCAGCCCCAGCATTTT. It yields the protein CATSGGENQPQHF.

This clonotype was seen repeatedly, ten times or more. This chain connects TRBV29-1 to TRBJ2-4, with 11 bases matching TRBD1. V shed 6 bases, J shed 5 bases, and the junction held 6 bases outside the gene matches. The germline V gene encodes CDR1 SQVTM and CDR2 ANQGSEA. The CDR3 is 14 amino acids. The CDR3 here is CSVRPGQGENIQYF. CDR3 sequence (DNA): TGCAGCGTAAGACCGGGACAGGGGGAAAACATTCAGTACTTC.

This clonotype was found many times. This sequence joins TRBV30 and TRBJ1-6; TRBD1 matches at 9 bases. From germline, CDR1 is GTSNPN and CDR2 SVGIG (reference sequence). The trim removed 5 bases at V and 8 bases at J, leaving 7 bases unmatched. This CDR3 spans 14 amino acids. The CDR3 DNA is TGTGCCTGGTCGCCGGGACAGGGTTATTCACCCCTCCACTTT. Its protein product is CAWSPGQGYSPLHF.

The rearrangement uses TRBV10-3 and TRBJ2-3; 7 bases are shared with TRBD2. The CDR3 spans 15 residues. J was trimmed by 6 bases and V by 2 bases; bases with no gene match: 8. Germline loops: CDR1 ENHRY, CDR2 SYGVKD. The CDR3 sequence: CAISEGGRSRDTQYF. In nucleotides, the CDR3 is TGTGCCATCAGTGAGGGCGGGAGATCCCGCGATACGCAGTATTTT.

CDR3 bases: TGCAGTACCCGAGGGAGCGGCACAGATACGCAGTATTTT. This encodes CSTRGSGTDTQYF. The chain combines TRBV20-1 with TRBJ2-3; a weak D match, TRBD2 (5 bases). Germline values: CDR1 DFQATT, CDR2 SNEGSKA (reference sequence). V lost 8 bases and J 1 base, leaving 13 bases between the germline ends. This CDR3 spans 13 amino acids.

V usage is TRBV2 and J usage is TRBJ2-7; D ambiguous. Germline V lookup: CDR1 SNHLY, CDR2 FYNNEI. CDR3 size: 12 residues. V was clipped by 7 bases and J by 2 bases, with 9 bases between them. DNA for the CDR3: TGTGCCAGCAAGGTGGCCGCCTACGAGCAGTACTTC. As protein: CASKVAAYEQYF.

This clonotype was seen ten or more times. The chain recombines TRBV30 with TRBJ2-1; TRBD2 matches 9 bases. This CDR3 contains 12 residues. The germline gives CDR1 GTSNPN, CDR2 SVGIG (reference sequence). V lost 2 bases, J lost 9 bases, and 2 bases stayed unmatched. CDR3: CAWSSGRLEQFF. The CDR3 DNA reads TGTGCCTGGAGTAGCGGGAGGCTTGAGCAGTTCTTC.

The chain is built from TRBV19 and TRBJ2-7; 9 positions match TRBD1. This CDR3 spans 14 amino acids. In germline, CDR1 is LNHDA, CDR2 SQIVND (reference sequence). Trimming at V came to 1 base and at J to 3 bases, leaving 1 base not matched to a gene. The CDR3 DNA follows: TGTGCCAGTAGTATAGGGACAGGGGACTACGAGCAGTACTTC. This sequence encodes CASSIGTGDYEQYF.

This clonotype was picked up a small number of times. V and J are TRBV27 and TRBJ2-7; 9 nucleotides align to TRBD2. Germline V gene sequence: CDR1 MNHEY, CDR2 SMNVEV (reference sequence). The trim removed 6 bases at V and 2 bases at J, leaving 8 bases unmatched. CDR3 size: 15 residues. Here the CDR3 reads CASRPGLAPTYEQYF. In nucleotides, the CDR3 is TGTGCCAGCAGACCCGGACTAGCGCCTACCTACGAGCAGTACTTC.

The chain is built from TRBV7-9 and TRBJ1-5; D is undetermined. Trimming shortened V by 5 bases and J by 5 bases, and 16 bases separated the two germline ends. The CDR3 covers 15 residues. Germline V lookup: CDR1 SEHNR, CDR2 FQNEAQ (reference sequence). This CDR3 reads CASSQEEMEYQPQHF. CDR3 DNA sequence: TGTGCCAGCAGCCAAGAAGAAATGGAATATCAGCCCCAGCATTTT. The full variable domain, with the rest looked up from reference TRBV7-9 and TRBJ1-5, is DTGVSQNPRHKITKRGQNVTFRCDPISEHNRLYWYRQTLGQGPEFLTYFQNEAQLEKSRLLSDRFSAERPKGSFSTLEIQRTEQGDSAMYLCASSQEEMEYQPQHFGDGTRLSIL.

The chain links TRBV7-2 to TRBJ2-7; a weak D match, TRBD1 (5 bases). The CDR3 is 14 amino acids. The V end lost 1 base, the J end lost 7 bases, and 14 bases lay between the germline ends. CDR1 SGHTA and CDR2 FQGNSA come from the germline V gene. CDR3 DNA sequence: TGTGCCAGCAGCTTAGGTGCTGGGGCGCGGGAGCAGTACTTC. It yields the protein CASSLGAGAREQYF.

In this sample, this clonotype turned up a few times. The V gene is TRBV19, the J gene TRBJ2-1; no clear D. CDR1 and CDR2 from the germline V gene are LNHDA and SQIVND (reference sequence). The CDR3 contains 11 residues. V was pared by 10 bases and J by 1 base, with 5 bases between. CDR3 protein: CATTSYNEQFF. In DNA form, the CDR3 reads TGTGCCACCACTTCCTACAATGAGCAGTTCTTC.

Comment on this clonotype: A much more abundant neighbour one base away suggests this may be a read error. As DNA, the CDR3 is TGTGCCAGCAGCCAAGGACAGGGGGCGAATGAAGCTTCCTTT. Protein product: CASSQGQGANEASF. J is TRBJ1-1 and V is TRBV4-2; TRBD1 matches 10 bases. Looked up from germline, CDR1 is LGHNA and CDR2 is YNFKEQ. The CDR3 is 14 residues long.

In its sample, this clonotype was seen many times. The rearrangement uses TRBV10-3 and TRBJ2-3; the match to TRBD1 covers 7 bases. This CDR3 region has 13 residues. The germline V gene encodes CDR1 ENHRY and CDR2 SYGVKD. After removal of 9 bases from V and 0 bases from J, the junction contained 3 bases not matched to a gene. CDR3 residues: CAITTGSTDTQYF. The DNA of the CDR3 is TGTGCCATTACGACAGGGAGCACAGATACGCAGTATTTT.

This clonotype showed up many times. The CDR3: CASSPLGTGIYEQYF. DNA of the CDR3: TGTGCCAGCAGCCCTTTAGGAACGGGGATCTACGAGCAGTACTTC. V is TRBV9 and J is TRBJ2-7; weak D call: TRBD2 (5 bases). This CDR3 is 15 amino acids long. CDR1 is SGDLS and CDR2 is YYNGEE in the germline V gene. V lost 4 bases, J lost 3 bases, and 17 bases lay in between.

CDR3 region: CASRTGVETQYF. CDR3 DNA sequence: TGTGCCAGCAGGACTGGGGTAGAGACCCAGTACTTC. V is TRBV12-3 or TRBV12-4 and J is TRBJ2-5, with D uncertain. The V end lost 6 bases, the J end lost 4 bases, and 9 bases lay between the germline ends. The CDR3 spans 12 residues.

Comment on this clonotype: It may be a read error: a sequence one base away is much more abundant. The chain carries TRBV20-1 and TRBJ1-1, with a possible D match to TRBD1 (5 bases). The CDR3 has 16 residues. The V gene lost 4 bases and the J gene lost 8 bases, with 26 bases spanning the gap. CDR1 and CDR2 (germline): DFQATT, SNEGSKA (reference sequence). This CDR3 is CSANPGRGVNRREAFF. In DNA, the CDR3 is TGCAGTGCTAATCCGGGACGGGGGGTTAATAGGCGGGAAGCTTTCTTT.

This clonotype was picked up many times. The rearrangement joins TRBV12-3 or TRBV12-4 to TRBJ1-4; D gene uncertain. The CDR3 consists of 13 residues. Trimming removed 1 base from V and 5 bases from J, with 5 bases in between. CDR3 loop: CASSLGPNEKLFF. The CDR3 region has the DNA TGTGCCAGCAGTTTAGGGCCGAATGAAAAACTGTTTTTT.

This clonotype was seen ten or more times. The gene calls are TRBV6-1 and TRBJ2-7, with D possibly TRBD2 on 5 matching bases. V was pared by 6 bases and J by 6 bases, with 12 bases between. CDR3 size: 12 residues. From germline, CDR1 is MNHNS and CDR2 SASEGT. The CDR3 bases are TGTGCCAGCAGCCCTGAGAGGGTCGAGCAGTACTTC. As protein: CASSPERVEQYF.

Here the CDR3 reads CASRKLAQETQYF. CDR3 nucleotides: TGCGCCAGCAGGAAGTTAGCCCAAGAGACCCAGTACTTC. V and J are TRBV10-2 and TRBJ2-5; D remains ambiguous. The CDR3 runs to 13 residues. V was clipped by 6 bases and J by 1 base, with 9 bases between them. Germline V gene lookup returns CDR1 WSHSY and CDR2 SAAADI.

The V and J genes are TRBV20-1 and TRBJ2-5; D gene uncertain. V was pared by 0 bases and J by 5 bases, with 13 bases between. Per germline, CDR1 DFQATT and CDR2 SNEGSKA (reference sequence). The CDR3 length is 14 residues. CDR3 DNA sequence: TGCAGTGCTAGAGATCTGGTCGAGTGGGAGACCCAGTACTTC. As protein: CSARDLVEWETQYF.

The V gene is TRBV2, the J gene TRBJ2-2, with 12 nucleotides matching TRBD1. The CDR3 is 17 amino acids. Germline trimming cut 3 bases from V and 0 bases from J; bases unmatched to any gene: 2. Germline loops: CDR1 SNHLY, CDR2 FYNNEI. The CDR3 coding sequence is TGTGCCAGCAGTGAGGGACAGGGGGCCCCGAACACCGGGGAGCTGTTTTTT. This encodes CASSEGQGAPNTGELFF.

The rearrangement links TRBV19 to TRBJ2-5; D ambiguous. V lost 5 bases, J lost 5 bases, and 9 bases lay in between. The CDR3 is made up of 12 amino acids. Germline V gives CDR1 LNHDA, CDR2 SQIVND (reference sequence). This CDR3 is CASSRVRETQYF. CDR3 nucleotide sequence: TGTGCCAGTAGTCGGGTCAGGGAGACCCAGTACTTC.

In its sample, this clonotype was seen many times. The chain employs TRBV9 and TRBJ1-2; a possible D gene is TRBD1 (6 bases). V was pared by 5 bases and J by 2 bases, with 13 bases between. The CDR3 length is 14 residues. The germline gives CDR1 SGDLS, CDR2 YYNGEE. CDR3 residues: CASSPLQGNYGYTF. CDR3 bases: TGTGCCAGCAGTCCACTTCAGGGGAACTATGGCTACACCTTC.

As for this clonotype: One junction end does not reproduce the germline sequence, and a read error may be involved. The chain uses TRBV7-9 and TRBJ1-1, with no clear D. The CDR3 is made up of 14 amino acids. Germline V gene lookup returns CDR1 SEHNR and CDR2 FQNEAQ (reference sequence). DNA of the CDR3: TGTGCCATCGCGCCGGGCTCCACCAACACTGAAGCCTGCTTT. As protein: CAIAPGSTNTEACF. The variable domain in full, with the rest retrieved from reference TRBV7-9 and TRBJ1-1, is DTGVSQNPRHKITKRGQNVTFRCDPISEHNRLYWYRQTLGQGPEFLTYFQNEAQLEKSRLLSDRFSAERPKGSFSTLEIQRTEQGDSAMYLCAIAPGSTNTEACFGQGTRLTVV.